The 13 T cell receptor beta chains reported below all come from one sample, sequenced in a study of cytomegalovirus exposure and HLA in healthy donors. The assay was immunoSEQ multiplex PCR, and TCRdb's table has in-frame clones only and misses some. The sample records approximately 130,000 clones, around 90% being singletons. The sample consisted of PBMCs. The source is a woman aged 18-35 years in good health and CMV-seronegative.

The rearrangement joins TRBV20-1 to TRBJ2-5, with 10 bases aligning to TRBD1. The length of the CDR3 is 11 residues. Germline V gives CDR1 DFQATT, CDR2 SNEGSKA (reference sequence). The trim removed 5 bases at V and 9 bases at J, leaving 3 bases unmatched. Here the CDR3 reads CSAGGTGAQYF. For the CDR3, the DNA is TGCAGTGCTGGGGGGACAGGGGCCCAGTACTTC.

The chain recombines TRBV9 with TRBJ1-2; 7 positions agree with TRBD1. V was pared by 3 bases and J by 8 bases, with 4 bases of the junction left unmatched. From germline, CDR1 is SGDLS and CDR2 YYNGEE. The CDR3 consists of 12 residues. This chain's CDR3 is CASSETGSGYTF. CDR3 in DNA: TGTGCCAGCAGCGAGACAGGGAGCGGCTACACCTTC.

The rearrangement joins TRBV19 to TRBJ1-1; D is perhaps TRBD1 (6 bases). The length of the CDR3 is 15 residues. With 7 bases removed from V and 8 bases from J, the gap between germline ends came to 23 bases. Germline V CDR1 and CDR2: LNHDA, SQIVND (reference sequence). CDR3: CASNPMGGGRVEAFF. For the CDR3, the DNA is TGTGCCAGTAACCCCATGGGAGGGGGGCGAGTGGAAGCTTTCTTT.

CDR3 DNA sequence: TGTGCCACCAGTCTACAATCCTGGGGGCAGACCTACGAGCAGTACTTC. Translation: CATSLQSWGQTYEQYF. This chain joins TRBV15 and TRBJ2-7, with D possibly matching TRBD1 (6 bases). Trimming took 6 bases from V and 2 from J, leaving 20 bases between them. The CDR3 runs 16 residues. Germline loops: CDR1 LNHNV, CDR2 YYDKDF (reference sequence).

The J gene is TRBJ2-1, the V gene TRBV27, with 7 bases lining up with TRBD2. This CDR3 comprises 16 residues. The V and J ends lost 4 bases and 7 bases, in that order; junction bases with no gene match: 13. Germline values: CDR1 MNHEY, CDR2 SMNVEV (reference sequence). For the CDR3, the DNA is TGTGCCAGCAGTTCTCAGAGACTAGCAGGATTGAATGAGCAGTTCTTC. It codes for CASSSQRLAGLNEQFF.

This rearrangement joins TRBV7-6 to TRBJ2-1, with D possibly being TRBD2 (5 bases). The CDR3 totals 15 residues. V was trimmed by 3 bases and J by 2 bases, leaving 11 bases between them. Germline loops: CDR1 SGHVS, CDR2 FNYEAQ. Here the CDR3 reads CASSFLGLTYNEQFF. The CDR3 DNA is TGTGCCAGCAGCTTCCTAGGACTTACCTACAATGAGCAGTTCTTC.

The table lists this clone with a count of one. CDR3 in DNA: TGTGCCAGCAGTAAGATGACAGGGGTGTGGGAGACCCAGTACTTC. Protein sequence: CASSKMTGVWETQYF. This chain joins TRBV6-5 and TRBJ2-5, with TRBD1 matching over 8 bases. CDR1 and CDR2 (germline): MNHEY, SVGAGI. The CDR3 runs 15 residues. V shed 5 bases, J shed 5 bases, and the junction held 10 bases outside the gene matches.

CDR3 in amino acids: CASSEFSGGYSPLHF. DNA of the CDR3: TGTGCCAGCAGTGAATTCAGTGGAGGGTATTCACCCCTCCACTTT. The chain is built from TRBV6-1 and TRBJ1-6; D remains ambiguous. Trimming removed 2 bases at V and 8 bases at J, with 13 bases between. Looked up from germline, CDR1 is MNHNS and CDR2 is SASEGT. The CDR3 contains 15 residues.

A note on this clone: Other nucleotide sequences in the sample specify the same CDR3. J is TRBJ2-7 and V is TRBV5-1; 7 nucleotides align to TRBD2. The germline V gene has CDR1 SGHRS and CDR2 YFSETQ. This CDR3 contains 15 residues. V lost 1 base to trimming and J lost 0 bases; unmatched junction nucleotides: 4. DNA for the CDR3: TGCGCCAGCAGCTTGAGGGGCGGGAGCTCCTACGAGCAGTACTTC. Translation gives CASSLRGGSSYEQYF.

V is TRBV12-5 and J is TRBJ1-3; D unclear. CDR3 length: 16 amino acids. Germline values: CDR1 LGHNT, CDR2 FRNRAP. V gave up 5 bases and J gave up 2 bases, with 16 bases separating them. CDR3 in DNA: TGTGCTAGTGGTCTCCGACCACAACAGCCTGGAAACACCATATATTTT. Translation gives CASGLRPQQPGNTIYF.

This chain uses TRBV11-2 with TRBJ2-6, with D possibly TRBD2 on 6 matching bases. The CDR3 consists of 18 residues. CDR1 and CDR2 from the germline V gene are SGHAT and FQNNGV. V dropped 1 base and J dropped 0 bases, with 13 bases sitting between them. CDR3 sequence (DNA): TGTGCCAGCAGCTTAGTTAATAGCGGCCGCTCTGGGGCCAACGTCCTGACTTTC. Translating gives CASSLVNSGRSGANVLTF.

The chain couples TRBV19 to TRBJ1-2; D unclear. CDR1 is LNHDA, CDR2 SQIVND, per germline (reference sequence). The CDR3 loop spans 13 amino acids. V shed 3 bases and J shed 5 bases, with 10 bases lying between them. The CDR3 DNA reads TGTGCCAGTAGTATCGGGTCCGATTATGGCTACACCTTC. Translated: CASSIGSDYGYTF.

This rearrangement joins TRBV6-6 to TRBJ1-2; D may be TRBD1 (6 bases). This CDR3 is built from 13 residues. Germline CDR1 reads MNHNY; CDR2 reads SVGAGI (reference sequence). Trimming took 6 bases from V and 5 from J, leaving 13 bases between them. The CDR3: CASSSDRQYGYTF. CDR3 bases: TGTGCCAGCAGCTCGGACAGACAATATGGCTACACCTTC.